The clone carrying this TCR beta chain was counted a few times. Antigen unknown. A universal primer site and UMIs were added as TCR cDNA was made by 5'RACE template switching. TCRdb independently ran MiXCR on the 5' RACE reads; one entry per CDR3 protein. The repertoire has 300,000 or so distinct CDR3 sequences, roughly 7.5% of them found once; the top ten carry approximately 15%. These data are taken from a study of T cells after yellow fever vaccination. The CDR3 spans 12 residues. V lost 5 bases, J lost 3 bases, and 10 bases lay in between. Germline lookup yields CDR1 SQVTM and CDR2 ANQGSEA. The study, taken as a whole, reports: Post-booster samples contained most primary-vaccination clones (approximately 96% CD4, 70% to 90% CD8).

The source material was PBMCs, sampled roughly 47 days after the first yellow fever vaccination. This sequence was found in a young man who received the YFV17D yellow fever vaccine. The V and J genes are TRBV29-1 and TRBJ1-1; D call uncertain. CDR3 sequence (DNA): TGCAGCGTTCTAGCGGGGTACACTGAAGCTTTCTTT. It yields the protein CSVLAGYTEAFF.